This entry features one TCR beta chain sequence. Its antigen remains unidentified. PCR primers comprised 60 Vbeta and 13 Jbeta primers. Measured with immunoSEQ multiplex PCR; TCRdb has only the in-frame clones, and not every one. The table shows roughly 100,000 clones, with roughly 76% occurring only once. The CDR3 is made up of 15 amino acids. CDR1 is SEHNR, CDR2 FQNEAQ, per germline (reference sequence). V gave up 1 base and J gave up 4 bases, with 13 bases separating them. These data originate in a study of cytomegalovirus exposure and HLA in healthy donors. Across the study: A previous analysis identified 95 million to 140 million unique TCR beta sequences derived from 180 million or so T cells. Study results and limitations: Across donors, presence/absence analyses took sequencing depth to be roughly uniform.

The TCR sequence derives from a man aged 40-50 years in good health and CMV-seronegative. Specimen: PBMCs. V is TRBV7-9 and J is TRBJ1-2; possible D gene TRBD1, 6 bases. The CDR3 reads CASSLDGGQGYGYTF. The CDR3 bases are TGTGCCAGCAGCTTAGACGGGGGGCAGGGCTATGGCTACACCTTC.